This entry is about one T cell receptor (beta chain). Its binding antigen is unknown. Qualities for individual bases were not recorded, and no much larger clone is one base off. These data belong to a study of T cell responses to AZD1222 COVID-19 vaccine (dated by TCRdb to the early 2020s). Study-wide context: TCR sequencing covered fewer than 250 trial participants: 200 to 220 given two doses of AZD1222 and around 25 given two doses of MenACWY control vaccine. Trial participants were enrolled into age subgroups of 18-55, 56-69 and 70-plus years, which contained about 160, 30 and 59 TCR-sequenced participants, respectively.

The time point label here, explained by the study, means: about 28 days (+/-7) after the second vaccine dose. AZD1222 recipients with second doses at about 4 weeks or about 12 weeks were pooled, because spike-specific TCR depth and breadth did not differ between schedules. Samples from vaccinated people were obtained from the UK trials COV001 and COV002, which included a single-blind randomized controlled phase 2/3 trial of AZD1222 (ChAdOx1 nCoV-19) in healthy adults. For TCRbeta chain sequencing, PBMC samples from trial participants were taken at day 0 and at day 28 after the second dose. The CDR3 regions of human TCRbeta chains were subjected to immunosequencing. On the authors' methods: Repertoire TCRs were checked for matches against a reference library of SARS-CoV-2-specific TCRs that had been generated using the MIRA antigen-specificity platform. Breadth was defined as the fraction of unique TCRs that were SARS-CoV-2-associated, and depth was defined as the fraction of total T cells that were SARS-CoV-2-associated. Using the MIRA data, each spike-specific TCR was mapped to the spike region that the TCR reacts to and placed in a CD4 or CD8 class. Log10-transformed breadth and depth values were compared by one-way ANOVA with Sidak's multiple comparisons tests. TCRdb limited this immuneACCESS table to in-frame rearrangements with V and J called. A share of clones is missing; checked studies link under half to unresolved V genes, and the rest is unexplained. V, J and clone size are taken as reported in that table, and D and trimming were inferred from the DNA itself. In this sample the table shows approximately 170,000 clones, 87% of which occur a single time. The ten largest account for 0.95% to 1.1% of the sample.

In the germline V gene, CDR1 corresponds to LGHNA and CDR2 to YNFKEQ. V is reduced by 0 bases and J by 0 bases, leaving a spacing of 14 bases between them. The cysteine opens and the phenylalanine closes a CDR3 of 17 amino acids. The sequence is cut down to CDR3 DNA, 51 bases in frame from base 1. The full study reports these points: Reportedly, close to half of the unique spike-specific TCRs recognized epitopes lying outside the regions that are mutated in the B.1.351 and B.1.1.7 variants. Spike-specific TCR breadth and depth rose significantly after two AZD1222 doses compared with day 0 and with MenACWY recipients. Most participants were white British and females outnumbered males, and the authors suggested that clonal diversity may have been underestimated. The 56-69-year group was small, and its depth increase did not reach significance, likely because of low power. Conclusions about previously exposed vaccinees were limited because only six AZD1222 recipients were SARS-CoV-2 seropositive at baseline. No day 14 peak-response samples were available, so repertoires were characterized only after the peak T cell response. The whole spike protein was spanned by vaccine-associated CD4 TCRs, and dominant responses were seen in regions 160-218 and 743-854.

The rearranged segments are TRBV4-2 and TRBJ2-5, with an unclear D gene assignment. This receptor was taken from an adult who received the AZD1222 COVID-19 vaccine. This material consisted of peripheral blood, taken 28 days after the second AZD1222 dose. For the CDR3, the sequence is CASSQDLVGKYQETQYF. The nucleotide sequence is TGTGCCAGCAGCCAAGATTTAGTAGGCAAGTACCAAGAGACCCAGTACTTC.